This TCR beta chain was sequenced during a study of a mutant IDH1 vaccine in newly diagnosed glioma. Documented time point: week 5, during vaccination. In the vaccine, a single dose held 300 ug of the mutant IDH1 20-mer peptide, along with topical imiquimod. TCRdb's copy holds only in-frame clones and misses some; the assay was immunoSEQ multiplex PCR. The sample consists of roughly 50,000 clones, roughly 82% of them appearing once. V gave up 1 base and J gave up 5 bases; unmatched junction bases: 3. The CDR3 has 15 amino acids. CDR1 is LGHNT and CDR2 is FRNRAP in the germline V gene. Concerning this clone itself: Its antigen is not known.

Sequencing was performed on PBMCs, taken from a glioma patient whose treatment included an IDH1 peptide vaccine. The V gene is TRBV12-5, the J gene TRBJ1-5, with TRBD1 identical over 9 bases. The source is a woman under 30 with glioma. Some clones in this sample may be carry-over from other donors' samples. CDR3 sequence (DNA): TGTGCTAGTGGTTTGGACAGGGGGCGCGATCAGCCCCAGCATTTT. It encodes CASGLDRGRDQPQHF.